Below, 11 T cell receptor beta chains from the same sample are listed, as sequenced in a study of cytomegalovirus exposure and HLA in healthy donors. The PCR employed 60 Vbeta primers together with 13 Jbeta primers. Libraries were prepared by immunoSEQ multiplex PCR; TCRdb keeps only in-frame clonotypes and omits some of them. The sample lists about 120,000 clones; around a tenth were seen once. Input material: PBMCs. These receptors were collected from a man younger than 45 in good health and CMV-seronegative.

The CDR3 nucleotides are TGTGCCAGCAGCCCCCCCGACAGGGCTTATGGCTACACCTTC. It codes for CASSPPDRAYGYTF. V gene TRBV5-8 combines with J gene TRBJ1-2, with TRBD1 identical over 7 bases. The germline gives CDR1 SGHTS, CDR2 YDEGEE. This CDR3 is built from 14 residues. V gave up 4 bases and J gave up 5 bases; unmatched junction bases: 8.

The chain carries TRBV5-1 and TRBJ2-5, with TRBD2 matching over 8 bases. J gave up 5 bases and V 0 bases, and 9 bases lay outside the gene matches. This CDR3 contains 16 residues. Germline values: CDR1 SGHRS, CDR2 YFSETQ. The chain's CDR3 is CASSLAASGRGETQYF. In DNA form, the CDR3 reads TGCGCCAGCAGCTTGGCCGCCAGCGGGAGAGGGGAGACCCAGTACTTC.

To note about this clone: It is unclear where the CDR3 begins or ends on the DNA, so no DNA is shown, and the CDR3 is as TCRdb lists it. The chain carries TRBV7-3 and TRBJ1-5; no DNA check was done on the table's D call, TRBD1. Germline V gives CDR1 SGHTA, CDR2 FQGTGA. The CDR3 is made up of 16 amino acids, end residues included. The CDR3 loop reads CASNFGPGHSNQPQHF.

This clone was counted between two and nine times. The rearrangement links TRBV5-5 to TRBJ2-5; D may be TRBD2 (5 bases). Germline V gene sequence: CDR1 SGHKS, CDR2 YYEKEE (reference sequence). Trimming shortened V by 4 bases and J by 2 bases, and 9 bases separated the two germline ends. The CDR3 runs 13 residues. The CDR3 DNA reads TGTGCCAGCAGCAGGACTGCTCAAGAGACCCAGTACTTC. It translates to CASSRTAQETQYF.

V usage is TRBV2 and J usage is TRBJ2-1, with D possibly being TRBD2 (6 bases). In germline, CDR1 is SNHLY, CDR2 FYNNEI. Trimming left V 7 bases short and J 10 bases short, with 20 bases between. This CDR3 has 14 residues. Here the CDR3 DNA reads TGTGCCAGCACCCGGGACTTCCTACAATGGGAGCAGTTCTTC. Its protein is CASTRDFLQWEQFF.

This chain joins TRBV27 and TRBJ1-2; 11 nucleotides line up with TRBD1. V gave up 4 bases and J gave up 1 base; unmatched junction bases: 5. The CDR3 has 16 residues. Germline values: CDR1 MNHEY, CDR2 SMNVEV (reference sequence). DNA of the CDR3: TGTGCCAGCAGTTCCCTCGGGACAGGGGGTAACTATGGCTACACCTTC. It translates to CASSSLGTGGNYGYTF.

The sample holds a few counts of this clone. One junction end disagrees with the germline gene, perhaps due to a read error. The chain has TRBV30 and TRBJ1-6, with TRBD1 as a possible D gene (5 bases). Germline-derived CDR1 and CDR2 are GTSNPN and SVGIG (reference sequence). The CDR3 sequence is 13 residues long. CDR3 loop: CAGSATASGLLHF. The CDR3 bases are TGTGCCGGGAGTGCGACCGCCTCAGGGCTCCTCCACTTT.

The chain combines TRBV6-1 with TRBJ2-1; 8 bases are a match to TRBD2. After removal of 1 base from V and 0 bases from J, the junction contained 2 bases not matched to a gene. The germline CDR1 and CDR2 sequences are MNHNS and SASEGT. CDR3 size: 16 residues. CDR3 protein: CASSEEAGGSYNEQFF. The CDR3 DNA reads as TGTGCCAGCAGTGAAGAGGCGGGAGGCTCCTACAATGAGCAGTTCTTC.

This clone was seen a few times. V and J are TRBV19 and TRBJ1-1; D is perhaps TRBD1 (6 bases). Looked up from germline, CDR1 is LNHDA and CDR2 is SQIVND (reference sequence). V dropped 2 bases and J dropped 7 bases, with 11 bases sitting between them. This CDR3 region has 13 residues. In DNA form, the CDR3 reads TGTGCCAGTAGTATATTCAGGGGCGGTGAAGCTTTCTTT. Protein sequence: CASSIFRGGEAFF.

The chain is built from TRBV28 and TRBJ2-7, with D unclear. Germline values: CDR1 MDHEN, CDR2 SYDVKM. The CDR3 loop spans 13 amino acids. V was trimmed by 11 bases and J by 0 bases, leaving 14 bases between them. The CDR3 spells CAAGMTSSYEQYF. In DNA form, the CDR3 reads TGTGCCGCAGGTATGACGAGCTCCTACGAGCAGTACTTC.

A few counts support this clone. The chain is built from TRBV30 and TRBJ1-6; no firm D call. The CDR3 covers 14 residues. CDR1 and CDR2 (germline): GTSNPN, SVGIG (reference sequence). V lost 2 bases, J lost 9 bases, and 14 bases lay in between. CDR3 bases: TGTGCCTGGAGTTTCCCGGGTATCGGTTCACCCCTCCACTTT. It translates to CAWSFPGIGSPLHF.